Below, 20 T cell receptor beta chains from the same sample are listed, as sequenced in a study of regulatory T cells in long-lasting Graves disease. For TCR beta, libraries came from iRepertoire HTBI primers and Arm-PCR of CDR3 regions. Each CDR3 protein is one row after TCRdb ran MiXCR on the multiplex PCR reads. The data hold a few hundred thousand distinct CDR3 sequences, with about a quarter observed a single time. The time point is: persistent/refractory GD, antithyroid drugs over 5 years with positive TRAb. PBMC RNA was the source of the TCR library. The sequenced sample was peripheral blood mononuclear cells (PBMCs), obtained when the disease was refractory, from a patient treated with antithyroid drugs. The receptors originated from a female donor with Graves disease.

This clonotype was observed a handful of times. V usage is TRBV11-2 and J usage is TRBJ2-1; the match to TRBD1 covers 9 bases. The CDR3 is 16 residues long. Trimming at V came to 4 bases and at J to 7 bases, leaving 11 bases not matched to a gene. Germline loops: CDR1 SGHAT, CDR2 FQNNGV. The CDR3 sequence: CASSSTTGTGLNEQFF. CDR3 nucleotides: TGTGCCAGCAGCTCCACCACCGGGACAGGGTTGAATGAGCAGTTCTTC.

The sample holds many counts of this clonotype. The chain joins TRBV2 to TRBJ2-2; D remains ambiguous. This CDR3 comprises 15 residues. Trimming removed 1 base from V and 2 bases from J, with 8 bases in between. Germline V gene sequence: CDR1 SNHLY, CDR2 FYNNEI. This chain's CDR3 is CASSEVRGNTGELFF. The CDR3 DNA reads as TGTGCCAGCAGTGAAGTGCGCGGAAACACCGGGGAGCTGTTTTTT.

Worth noting for this clonotype: This may come from a read error, since a much larger clone is one base off. The DNA of the CDR3 is TGTGCCAGCAGTTACGGCGGGGAGCTGTTTTTT. Its translation is CASSYGGELFF. The chain recombines TRBV7-3 with TRBJ2-2; no clear D gene. CDR1 is SGHTA and CDR2 is FQGTGA in the germline V gene. V was trimmed by 6 bases and J by 7 bases, leaving 6 bases between them. CDR3 size: 11 residues.

This clonotype was detected a few times. The chain is built from TRBV29-1 and TRBJ2-5, with 7 bases identical to TRBD1. The CDR3 covers 15 residues. V lost 6 bases and J lost 0; bases outside the gene matches: 10. CDR1 is SQVTM and CDR2 is ANQGSEA in the germline V gene. The CDR3 bases are TGCAGCGTCCACTGGGACAGTCAAGACCAAGAGACCCAGTACTTC. It is translated as CSVHWDSQDQETQYF.

This clonotype has a count of ten or more. This chain joins TRBV12-3 or TRBV12-4 and TRBJ1-4, with D possibly TRBD1 on 5 matching bases. The V gene lost 6 bases and the J gene lost 4 bases, with 12 bases spanning the gap. The CDR3 is made up of 14 amino acids. In DNA, the CDR3 is TGTGCCAGCAGCTCGACAGCTGTTAATGAAAAACTGTTTTTT. This encodes CASSSTAVNEKLFF.

This clonotype has a handful of counts. V is TRBV12-3 or TRBV12-4 and J is TRBJ2-2; TRBD1 aligns across 7 bases. Trimming at V came to 6 bases and at J to 5 bases, leaving 9 bases not matched to a gene. The CDR3 contains 15 residues. The CDR3 DNA follows: TGTGCCAGCAGCGCCCGGACAGGCGGGACCGGGGAGCTGTTTTTT. Its protein product is CASSARTGGTGELFF.

A few counts support this clonotype. CDR3 nucleotide sequence: TGTGCCAGCAGCCCGTCCGACACTGGAAACACCATATATTTT. Its translation: CASSPSDTGNTIYF. The rearrangement uses TRBV7-2 and TRBJ1-3; D gene uncertain. In germline, CDR1 is SGHTA, CDR2 FQGNSA. The CDR3 contains 14 residues. Trimming took 5 bases from V and 2 from J, leaving 10 bases between them.

This chain uses TRBV20-1 with TRBJ2-5; the D call may be TRBD1 or TRBD2 (5 bases each). Trimming stripped 5 bases from V and 4 bases from J, with 17 bases between. This CDR3 has 14 residues. Germline V CDR1 and CDR2: DFQATT, SNEGSKA (reference sequence). CDR3 protein: CSAESGRERETQYF. CDR3 bases: TGCAGTGCTGAGAGCGGCAGGGAAAGAGAGACCCAGTACTTC.

At least ten counts were recorded for this clonotype. The rearrangement uses TRBV12-3 or TRBV12-4 and TRBJ2-7; 10 bases align to TRBD2. Unmatched junction bases numbered 7, after V lost 3 bases and J lost 5 bases. The CDR3 sequence is 15 residues long. The CDR3 loop reads CASSFRTSGTHEQYF. CDR3 bases: TGTGCCAGCAGTTTCCGAACTAGCGGGACCCACGAGCAGTACTTC.

There are many counts of this clonotype. The chain couples TRBV6-1 to TRBJ1-1, with 9 bases aligning to TRBD1. The V segment lost 5 bases and the J segment 1 base; nucleotides outside the gene matches: 5. Looked up from germline, CDR1 is MNHNS and CDR2 is SASEGT. The CDR3 totals 15 residues. In DNA, the CDR3 is TGTGCCAGCAGTAACGGACAGGGGCAGAACACTGAAGCTTTCTTT. Its protein product is CASSNGQGQNTEAFF.

V gene TRBV14 combines with J gene TRBJ2-2; TRBD2 agrees at 8 bases. Germline trimming cut 0 bases from V and 0 bases from J; bases unmatched to any gene: 9. CDR3 length equals 19 residues. The germline CDR1 and CDR2 sequences are SGHDN and FVKESK. CDR3 sequence (DNA): TGTGCCAGCAGCCAAGACCCTAAAGCGGGGGTCTCGAACACCGGGGAGCTGTTTTTT. Protein product: CASSQDPKAGVSNTGELFF.

This clonotype occurred a few times. The chain employs TRBV2 and TRBJ1-1; weak D call: TRBD1 (6 bases). The CDR3 runs to 14 residues. Trimming took 7 bases from V and 1 from J, leaving 13 bases between them. Germline values: CDR1 SNHLY, CDR2 FYNNEI. The CDR3 DNA reads TGTGCCAGCATACCGACGGACAGGAACACTGAAGCTTTCTTT. As protein: CASIPTDRNTEAFF. Filled out from reference TRBV2 and TRBJ1-1, the complete variable domain reads EPEVTQTPSHQVTQMGQEVILRCVPISNHLYFYWYRQILGQKVEFLVSFYNNEISEKSEIFDDQFSVERPDGSNFTLKIRSTKLEDSAMYFCASIPTDRNTEAFFGQGTRLTVV.

CDR3 nucleotides: TGTGCCAGCAGCCGGACAGGAGTGCAGTTCTTC. It encodes CASSRTGVQFF. The chain joins TRBV7-3 to TRBJ2-1, with 7 bases matching TRBD1. CDR1 and CDR2 (germline): SGHTA, FQGTGA. This CDR3 has 11 amino acids. Trimming cost V 5 bases and J 12 bases; bases outside gene matches: 4.

This sequence joins TRBV19 and TRBJ1-5, with TRBD1 matching over 9 bases. This CDR3 is 17 amino acids long. J was trimmed by 6 bases and V by 8 bases; bases with no gene match: 17. Looked up from germline, CDR1 is LNHDA and CDR2 is SQIVND (reference sequence). The CDR3 DNA is TGTGCCAGTTCTCATTTCAAGGGGGGGGACAGGGCTCAGCCCCAGCATTTT. Its protein product is CASSHFKGGDRAQPQHF.

A remark on this clonotype: At one end, the junction sequence differs from germline, possibly due to a read error. This chain joins TRBV28 and TRBJ2-4, with 7 bases lining up with TRBD2. From germline, CDR1 is MDHEN and CDR2 SYDVKM. This CDR3 contains 17 residues. The chain's CDR3 is CVSSRPLREIFKNIQYF. The CDR3 DNA sequence: TGTGTCAGCAGTCGACCATTGCGGGAGATTTTCAAAAACATTCAGTACTTC.

This clonotype appeared a few times. CDR3 sequence (DNA): TGTGCCAGCAGTTGGCAGGAGTACAATGAGCAGTTCTTC. Encoded protein: CASSWQEYNEQFF. The chain joins TRBV28 to TRBJ2-1, with no clear D. The CDR3 is 13 residues long. The germline CDR1 and CDR2 sequences are MDHEN and SYDVKM. V was clipped by 4 bases and J by 4 bases, with 8 bases between them.

There are a few counts of this clonotype. The chain couples TRBV29-1 to TRBJ2-2, with D perhaps TRBD1 (6 bases). The V gene lost 4 bases and the J gene lost 3 bases, with 9 bases spanning the gap. The CDR3 extends over 13 amino acids. Per the germline V gene, CDR1 is SQVTM and CDR2 is ANQGSEA. The CDR3 nucleotides are TGCAGCGTTGGGGACACTTACACCGGGGAGCTGTTTTTT. Amino acid sequence: CSVGDTYTGELFF.

This clonotype was seen ten or more times. V gene TRBV28 combines with J gene TRBJ2-2, with 12 nucleotides matching TRBD2. From germline, CDR1 is MDHEN and CDR2 SYDVKM. Losses at the gene ends were 6 bases for V and 4 bases for J; bases not matched to a gene: 3. This CDR3 has 15 amino acids. CDR3 sequence (DNA): TGTGCCAGCAGAGCGGGACTAGCGGGCACCGGGGAGCTGTTTTTT. Translated, it gives CASRAGLAGTGELFF.

The genes are TRBV7-8 and TRBJ1-1; D is undetermined. This CDR3 is 15 amino acids long. Looked up from germline, CDR1 is SGHVS and CDR2 is FQNEAQ. V was trimmed by 5 bases and J by 3 bases, leaving 16 bases between them. The CDR3 region has the DNA TGTGCCAGCAGCGCGAGACAAGTCGCGGACACTGAAGCTTTCTTT. Translation: CASSARQVADTEAFF.

Turning to this clonotype: A much larger clone lies a single base off, so this may be a read error. This chain uses TRBV2 with TRBJ1-1, with 10 bases fitting TRBD1. CDR3 length equals 16 residues. In germline, CDR1 is SNHLY, CDR2 FYNNEI. The junction had 14 bases not matched to a gene; V was cut back by 5 bases and J by 8 bases. CDR3: CASSSQEALGQGEAFF. The DNA for the CDR3 is TGTGCCAGCAGTTCTCAAGAGGCCCTGGGACAGGGGGAAGCTTTCTTT. The whole variable domain, filled in from reference TRBV2 and TRBJ1-1, reads EPEVTQTPSHQVTQMGQEVILRCVPISNHLYFYWYRQILGQKVEFLVSFYNNEISEKSEIFDDQFSVERPDGSNFTLKIRSTKLEDSAMYFCASSSQEALGQGEAFFGQGTRLTVV.